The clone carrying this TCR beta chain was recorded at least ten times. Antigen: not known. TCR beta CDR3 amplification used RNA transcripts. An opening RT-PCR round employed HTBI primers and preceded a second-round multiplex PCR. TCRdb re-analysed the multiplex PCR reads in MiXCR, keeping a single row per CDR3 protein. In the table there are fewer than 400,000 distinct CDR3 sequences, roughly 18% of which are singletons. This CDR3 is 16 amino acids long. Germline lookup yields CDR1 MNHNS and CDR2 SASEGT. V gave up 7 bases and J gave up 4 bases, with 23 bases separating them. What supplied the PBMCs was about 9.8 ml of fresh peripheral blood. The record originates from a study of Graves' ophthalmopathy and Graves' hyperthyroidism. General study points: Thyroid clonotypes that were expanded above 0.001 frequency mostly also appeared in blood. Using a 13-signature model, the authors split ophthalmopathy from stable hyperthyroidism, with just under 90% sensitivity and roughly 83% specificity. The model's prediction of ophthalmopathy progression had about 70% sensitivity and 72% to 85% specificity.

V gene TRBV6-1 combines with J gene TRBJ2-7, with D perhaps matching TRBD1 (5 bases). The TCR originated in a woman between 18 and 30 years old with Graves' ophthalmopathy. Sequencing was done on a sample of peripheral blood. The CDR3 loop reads CASKTLTGRVTYEQYF. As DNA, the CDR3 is TGTGCCAGCAAGACGCTCACCGGCAGGGTAACATACGAGCAGTACTTC.